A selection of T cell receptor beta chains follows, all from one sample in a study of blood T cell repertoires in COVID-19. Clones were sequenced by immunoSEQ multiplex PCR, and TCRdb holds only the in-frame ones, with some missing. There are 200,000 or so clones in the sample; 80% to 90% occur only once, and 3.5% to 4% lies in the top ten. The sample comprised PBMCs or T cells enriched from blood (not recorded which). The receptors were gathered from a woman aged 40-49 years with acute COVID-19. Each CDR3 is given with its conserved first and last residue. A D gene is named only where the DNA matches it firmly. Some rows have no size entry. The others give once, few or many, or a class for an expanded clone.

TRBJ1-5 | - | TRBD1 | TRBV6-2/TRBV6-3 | CASSWGQGQPQHF | TGTGCCAGCAGCTGGGGACAGGGTCAGCCCCAGCATTTT
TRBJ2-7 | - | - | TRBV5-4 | CASSLGSVNYYEQYF | TGTGCCAGCAGCTTGGGTTCGGTCAACTACTACGAGCAGTACTTC
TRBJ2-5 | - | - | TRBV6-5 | CASSSHGGGSETQYF | TGTGCCAGCAGTTCCCATGGGGGCGGTTCAGAGACCCAGTACTTC
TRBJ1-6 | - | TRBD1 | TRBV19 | CASVRDRGGSPLHF | TGTGCCAGCGTCCGGGACAGGGGTGGATCACCCCTCCACTTT
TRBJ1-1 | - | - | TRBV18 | CASSPPARGTEAFF | TGTGCCAGCTCACCACCGGCCAGGGGAACTGAAGCTTTCTTT
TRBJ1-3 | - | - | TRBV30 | CAWSEAGPGNTIYF | TGTGCCTGGAGTGAGGCGGGGCCTGGAAACACCATATATTTT
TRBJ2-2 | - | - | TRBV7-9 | CASSPGIRGSTGELFF | TGTGCCAGCAGTCCCGGGATAAGGGGGAGCACCGGGGAGCTGTTTTTT
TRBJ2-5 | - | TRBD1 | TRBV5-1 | CASSFLDRAETQYF | TGCGCCAGCAGCTTTCTCGACAGGGCCGAGACCCAGTACTTC
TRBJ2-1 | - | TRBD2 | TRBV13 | CASSLRPFVAGGERGEQFF | TGTGCCAGCAGCTTAAGGCCTTTCGTAGCGGGAGGAGAGAGGGGTGAGCAGTTCTTC
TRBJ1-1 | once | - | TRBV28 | CASSSSGSAEAFF | TGTGCCAGCAGTTCCTCGGGGAGCGCTGAAGCTTTCTTT
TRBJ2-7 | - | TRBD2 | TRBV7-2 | CASSSSGRASNEQYF | TGTGCCAGCAGCTCTAGCGGGAGGGCCTCGAACGAGCAGTACTTC
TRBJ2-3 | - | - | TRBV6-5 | CASSYSPGSTDTQYF | TGTGCCAGCAGTTACTCGCCAGGGAGCACAGATACGCAGTATTTT
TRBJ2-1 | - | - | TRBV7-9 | CASRPRLTSHEQFF | TGTGCCAGCAGACCCCGGTTGACTAGTCATGAGCAGTTCTTC
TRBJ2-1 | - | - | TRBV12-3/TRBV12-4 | CASRARGYNEQFF | TGTGCCAGCAGAGCCCGCGGGTACAATGAGCAGTTCTTC
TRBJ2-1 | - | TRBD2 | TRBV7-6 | CASSATGLAINEQFF | TGTGCCAGCAGCGCTACGGGACTAGCGATCAATGAGCAGTTCTTC
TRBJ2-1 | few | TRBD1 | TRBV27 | CASKSGGHNEQFF | TGTGCCAGCAAATCAGGGGGTCACAATGAGCAGTTCTTC
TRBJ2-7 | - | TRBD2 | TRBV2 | CASRTSGSTYEQYF | TGTGCCAGCAGGACTAGCGGGTCAACCTACGAGCAGTACTTC
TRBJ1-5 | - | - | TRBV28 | CASSSTGGQPQHF | TGTGCCAGCAGTTCTACAGGTGGCCAGCCCCAGCATTTT
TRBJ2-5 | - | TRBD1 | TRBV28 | CASSLSLGQQETQYF | TGTGCCAGCAGTTTATCTCTGGGACAGCAAGAGACCCAGTACTTC
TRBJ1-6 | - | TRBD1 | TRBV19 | CASRDERQGTNSPLHF | TGTGCCAGTAGGGATGAAAGACAGGGAACTAATTCACCCCTCCACTTT
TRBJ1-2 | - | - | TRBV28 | CASVGGIPWGYTF | TGTGCCAGCGTGGGGGGGATCCCGTGGGGCTACACCTTC
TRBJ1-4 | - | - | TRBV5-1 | CASSLQWGEEKLFF | TGCGCCAGCAGCCTTCAGTGGGGAGAGGAAAAACTGTTTTTT
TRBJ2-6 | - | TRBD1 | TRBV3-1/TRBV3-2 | CASSKGTGHNGANVLTF | TGTGCCAGCAGCAAGGGGACAGGGCATAACGGGGCCAACGTCCTGACTTTC
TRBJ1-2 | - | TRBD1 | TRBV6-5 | CASPRAGGYGYTF | TGTGCCAGCCCCCGGGCAGGGGGCTATGGCTACACCTTC